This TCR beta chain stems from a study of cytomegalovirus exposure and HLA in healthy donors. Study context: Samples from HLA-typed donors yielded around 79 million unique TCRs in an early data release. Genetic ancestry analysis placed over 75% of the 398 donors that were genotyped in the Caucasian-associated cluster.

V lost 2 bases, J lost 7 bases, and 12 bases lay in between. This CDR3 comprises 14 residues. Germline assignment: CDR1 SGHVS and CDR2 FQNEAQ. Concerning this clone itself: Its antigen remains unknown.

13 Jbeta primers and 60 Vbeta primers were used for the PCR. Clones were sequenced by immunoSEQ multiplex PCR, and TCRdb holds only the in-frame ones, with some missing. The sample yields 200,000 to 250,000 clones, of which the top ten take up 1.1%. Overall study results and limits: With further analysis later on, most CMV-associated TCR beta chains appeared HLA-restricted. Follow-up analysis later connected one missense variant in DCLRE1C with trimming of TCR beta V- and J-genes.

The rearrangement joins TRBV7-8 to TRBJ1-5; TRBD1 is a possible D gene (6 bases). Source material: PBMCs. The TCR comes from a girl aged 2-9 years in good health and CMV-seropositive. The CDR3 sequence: CASSLKGDGQPQHF. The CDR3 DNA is TGTGCCAGCAGCTTAAAGGGGGACGGCCAGCCCCAGCATTTT.